This T cell receptor beta chain was captured by sequencing in a study of cytomegalovirus exposure and HLA in healthy donors. General study findings and limits: CMV serostatus was the sole immune exposure information available. Most likely, a cluster of highly shared sequence variants arose as a sequencing artifact. Some V segments, TRBV6-2 and TRBV6-3 among them, were indistinguishable and were therefore excluded.

Nominally healthy donors were sampled, though unrecorded immune exposures were likely. PCR primers comprised 60 Vbeta and 13 Jbeta primers. Profiling relied on immunoSEQ multiplex PCR, and the TCRdb table lists in-frame clones only, not all of them. The sample yields over 120,000 clones, 70% to 80% seen once. The germline V gene encodes CDR1 SGDLS and CDR2 YYNGEE. The germline V and J ends were trimmed by 0 bases and 0 bases, with 8 bases remaining between them. The CDR3 has 15 amino acids. As regards this clone: Its antigen is unidentified. Other DNA variants within this sample encode the same CDR3.

Sequencing was done on a sample of PBMCs. The TCR was taken from a young woman in good health and CMV-seropositive. V is TRBV9 and J is TRBJ2-3; D may be TRBD2 (6 bases). The CDR3 reads CASSVGAGSTDTQYF. CDR3 sequence (DNA): TGTGCCAGCAGCGTAGGGGCGGGAAGCACAGATACGCAGTATTTT.